The rows below give T cell receptor beta chains drawn from one sample of a study of blood T cell repertoires in COVID-19. The assay was immunoSEQ multiplex PCR, and TCRdb's table has in-frame clones only and misses some. The sample includes roughly 310,000 clones, approximately 91% of them seen just once. The sample was PBMCs or T cells enriched from blood (not recorded which). These receptors all come from a middle-aged woman who had recovered from COVID-19. Both conserved end residues are trimmed from each CDR3. D genes are given only for firm matches.

D: TRBD1; V: TRBV28; J: TRBJ1-4; CDR3: ASSPTGAEKLF
D: .; V: TRBV15; J: TRBJ2-1; CDR3: ATSRDESSRWNEQF
D: TRBD2; V: TRBV19; J: TRBJ2-5; CDR3: ASSIWGLGQETQY
D: TRBD1; V: TRBV5-1; J: TRBJ1-2; CDR3: ASSLGGQRTYGYT
D: .; V: TRBV7-6; J: TRBJ1-6; CDR3: ASSLDGISPLH
D: .; V: TRBV7-2; J: TRBJ2-6; CDR3: ASSFLGAYSGANVLT
D: TRBD1; V: TRBV6-2/TRBV6-3; J: TRBJ1-5; CDR3: ASSYPGQGSNQPQH
D: .; V: TRBV7-6; J: TRBJ2-1; CDR3: ASSLSTWSSYNEQF
D: .; V: TRBV6-5; J: TRBJ2-3; CDR3: ASSYNTDTDTQY
D: TRBD1; V: TRBV9; J: TRBJ1-1; CDR3: ASSGGQGASTEAF
D: TRBD2; V: TRBV28; J: TRBJ2-5; CDR3: ASSLWGGQETQY
D: TRBD2; V: TRBV5-1; J: TRBJ2-2; CDR3: ASSLLAGGPLNTGELF
D: .; V: TRBV3-1/TRBV3-2; J: TRBJ2-7; CDR3: ASSQGDWVGEY
D: TRBD1; V: TRBV18; J: TRBJ1-6; CDR3: ASSPPLGTEAGSYNSPLH
D: TRBD1; V: TRBV29-1; J: TRBJ1-6; CDR3: SVATGGGSPLH
D: TRBD1; V: TRBV6-2/TRBV6-3; J: TRBJ2-2; CDR3: ASSYRQGAGELF
D: .; V: TRBV29-1; J: TRBJ1-1; CDR3: SVETTNTEAF
D: .; V: TRBV11-2; J: TRBJ2-7; CDR3: ASSQGSTYEQY
D: TRBD2; V: TRBV27; J: TRBJ2-1; CDR3: ASSHGLAEQF
D: .; V: TRBV5-4; J: TRBJ2-2; CDR3: ASSLDRAKGNTGELF
D: .; V: TRBV11-1; J: TRBJ2-5; CDR3: ASTSGGRQTQY
D: TRBD2; V: TRBV11-3; J: TRBJ2-2; CDR3: ASSPGLAGGQNGELF
D: TRBD2; V: TRBV14; J: TRBJ2-5; CDR3: ASSHYRAQRGETQY
D: TRBD2; V: TRBV3-1/TRBV3-2; J: TRBJ2-3; CDR3: ASSRLAGEVTDTQY
D: .; V: TRBV6-2/TRBV6-3; J: TRBJ1-1; CDR3: ASSLLGPGNMNTEAF
D: .; V: TRBV15; J: TRBJ1-1; CDR3: ATSREGAFEAF
D: .; V: TRBV5-5; J: TRBJ2-7; CDR3: ASSLEEGYEQY
D: .; V: TRBV30; J: TRBJ1-5; CDR3: AWSSRQGNQPQH
D: .; V: TRBV24-1; J: TRBJ1-2; CDR3: ATSDGGDPRQNYGYT
D: .; V: TRBV2; J: TRBJ1-3; CDR3: ASSEVRSSGNTIY
D: TRBD1; V: TRBV6-6; J: TRBJ2-2; CDR3: ASSLQGGTGELF
D: TRBD2; V: TRBV11-3; J: TRBJ2-7; CDR3: ASSLDLLAGAYEQY
D: TRBD2; V: TRBV7-8; J: TRBJ2-7; CDR3: ASSHSGNYEQY
D: .; V: TRBV28; J: TRBJ1-2; CDR3: ASSLRDMTNYGYT
D: TRBD2; V: TRBV20-1; J: TRBJ2-1; CDR3: SASLRTRGNNEQF
D: .; V: TRBV12-3/TRBV12-4; J: TRBJ2-5; CDR3: ASSPLQETQY
D: TRBD1; V: TRBV10-1; J: TRBJ2-7; CDR3: ASSEKDRGYEQY
D: .; V: TRBV5-1; J: TRBJ2-5; CDR3: ASPEHQGYEQETQY
D: TRBD1; V: TRBV3-1/TRBV3-2; J: TRBJ2-7; CDR3: ASSQFWDSSYEQY
D: TRBD1; V: TRBV18; J: TRBJ1-6; CDR3: ASSLGQGNNSPLH
D: TRBD1; V: TRBV11-3; J: TRBJ2-1; CDR3: ASSFRTGGKDEQF
D: TRBD2; V: TRBV29-1; J: TRBJ2-1; CDR3: SVFVRLAGNYNEQF
D: .; V: TRBV6-2/TRBV6-3; J: TRBJ2-1; CDR3: ASSYSRDNEQF
D: .; V: TRBV27; J: TRBJ2-7; CDR3: ASSSRVSQAQIYEQY
D: .; V: TRBV7-2; J: TRBJ2-7; CDR3: ASSRESSYEQY
D: TRBD1; V: TRBV5-1; J: TRBJ1-3; CDR3: ASSLEQGANTIY
D: .; V: TRBV7-9; J: TRBJ1-3; CDR3: ASSSFENTIY
D: TRBD2; V: TRBV7-2; J: TRBJ2-1; CDR3: ASSLLAGGPDYNEQF